Listed here is a single T cell receptor (beta chain). It lacks a known antigen. No much larger clone exists at a distance of one base, and base qualities are not known. The data belong to a study of blood T cell repertoires in COVID-19 (dated by TCRdb to the early 2020s). The study in broad terms: Collaborator samples came from the United States, Italy and Spain and covered acute and convalescent phases of COVID-19. The prospective study material was composed of cDNA or gDNA derived from T cells, B-cell-depleted T cells, or PBMCs. The dataset comprised deeply sampled blood TCRbeta repertoires from subjects exposed to, actively infected with, or recovered from COVID-19. The repertoires were made available in a free public database intended to serve as a resource for research on the immune response to SARS-CoV-2. The samples were drawn from the first 160 participants of the ongoing ImmuneRACE study and from over 950 subjects provided by 6 global collaborators. A de-identified subject ID, COVID-19 status, age in years and sex were almost always included in the sample metadata. Where available, HLA class I and class II types were obtained from metadata supplied by the sample provider rather than from assay-based typing. Overall results and qualifications from the work: How much clinical and demographic metadata was included differed by source and by participant, and the metadata was provided uncurated.

The CDR1 and CDR2 encoded by the germline V gene are SGHTS and YDEGEE. V is pruned by 2 bases and J by 5 bases, leaving 4 bases of the junction without a gene match. The CDR3 runs 15 amino acids, cysteine and phenylalanine included. Only the CDR3 DNA is retained, 45 bases long and in frame from the first base. TCRbeta CDR3 regions were amplified from genomic DNA using the immunoSEQ Assay, a bias-controlled multiplex PCR. For the original study's pipeline: Nucleated cell counts per sample were estimated from amplification of reference gene primers within the assay. Sequence reads were collapsed and filtered to measure the absolute abundance of every unique TCRbeta CDR3 rearrangement. For each sample, productive Simpson clonality was calculated as the square root of Simpson's diversity index over productive rearrangements. Entries here come from immuneACCESS through TCRdb and include only in-frame sequences with V and J called. Some clones fail to appear in such tables; in the studies checked, an unresolved V gene covers under half of the shortfall, and the cause of the remainder is unknown. From that table come the V and J calls and clone size; the DNA was used to work out D and trimming. The sample yields 85,000 to 130,000 clones; approximately 84% were counted once. The biggest ten clones account for 26% of the sample.

Collaborating institutions collected whole blood in K2EDTA tubes following their own protocols. Collaborator samples were shipped for TCRbeta analysis as frozen whole blood, isolated PBMCs, or DNA extracted from either sample type. The chain links TRBV5-8 with TRBJ1-5; a stretch of 10 junction bases matches TRBD1. This receptor was taken from a man in his 60s with acute or convalescent COVID-19. The sample consisted of peripheral blood. CDR3 reads: CASSFGTGEDQPQHF. The bases are TGTGCCAGCAGCTTCGGGACAGGGGAAGATCAGCCCCAGCATTTT.